This T cell receptor (beta chain) was identified during a study of blood T cells in healthy people across ages. Study-level results: Compared with aged donors, long-lived donors showed fewer expanded clones, suggesting selection. Strong correlation was found linking TCR beta diversity to naive T cell percentage.

Drawn from each donor were ten milliliters of peripheral blood. Together with a sample-barcoded 5' primer, a J-beta primer mix was included in a second PCR lasting roughly 7 to 11 cycles. One entry per CDR3 protein results from TCRdb running MiXCR on the 5' RACE reads. The repertoire holds roughly 800,000 distinct CDR3 sequences, with 58% as singletons. This CDR3 region has 15 residues. Germline values: CDR1 SGHTA, CDR2 FQGNSA. V lost 5 bases and J lost 0, with 12 bases in between. This clonotype was detected only a few times. The antigen is not known. This TCR was sampled from a young man in good health. The sequenced material came from blood. This chain links TRBV7-2 with TRBJ2-3, with D maybe TRBD2 (5 bases). The CDR3 DNA reads as TGTGCCAGCAGCCAGACTAATCCTAGCACAGATACGCAGTATTTT. This gives the protein CASSQTNPSTDTQYF. The variable domain in full, with the rest retrieved from reference TRBV7-2 and TRBJ2-3, is GAGVSQSPSNKVTEKGKDVELRCDPISGHTALYWYRQSLGQGLEFLIYFQGNSAPDKSGLPSDRFSAERTGGSVSTLTIQRTQQEDSAVYLCASSQTNPSTDTQYFGPGTRLTVL.